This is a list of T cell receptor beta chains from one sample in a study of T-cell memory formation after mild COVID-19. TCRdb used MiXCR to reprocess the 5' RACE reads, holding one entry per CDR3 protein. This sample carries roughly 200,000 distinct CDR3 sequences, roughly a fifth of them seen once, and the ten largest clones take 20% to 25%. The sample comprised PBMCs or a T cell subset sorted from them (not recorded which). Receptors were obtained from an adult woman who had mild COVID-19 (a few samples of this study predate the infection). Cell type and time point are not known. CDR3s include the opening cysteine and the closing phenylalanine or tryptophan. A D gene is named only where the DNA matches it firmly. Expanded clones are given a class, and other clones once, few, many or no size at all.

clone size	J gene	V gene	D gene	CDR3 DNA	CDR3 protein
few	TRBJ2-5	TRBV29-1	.	TGCAGCGTTGATTTGGCCGGGACAAGCAACTTC	CSVDLAGTSNF
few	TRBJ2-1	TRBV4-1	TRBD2	TGCGCCAGCAGCCAAGCTGGACTAGCGCGACTTGAGCAGTTCTTC	CASSQAGLARLEQFF
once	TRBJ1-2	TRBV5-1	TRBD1	TGCGCCAGCAGCTTATTGGGACAGTCAAAAAATAACCCCTATGGCTACACCTTC	CASSLLGQSKNNPYGYTF
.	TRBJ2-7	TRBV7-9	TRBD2	TGTGCCAGCAGCTCGACTAGCGGGAAGATGGGGGAGCAGTACTTC	CASSSTSGKMGEQYF
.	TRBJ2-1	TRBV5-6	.	TGTGCCAGCAGCCTCCACTCGGGCGGGCAGTTCTTC	CASSLHSGGQFF
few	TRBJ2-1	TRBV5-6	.	TGTGCCAGCAGCTTGATAGGAGGGACACCCTCCTACAATGAGCAGTTCTTC	CASSLIGGTPSYNEQFF
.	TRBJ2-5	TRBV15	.	TGTGCCACCAGCAGATACACCCGACCCCAAGAGACCCAGTACTTC	CATSRYTRPQETQYF
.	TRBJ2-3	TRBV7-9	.	TGTGCCTCAACACGCACAGATACGCAGTATTTT	CASTRTDTQYF
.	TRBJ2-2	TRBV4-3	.	TGCGCCAGCAGCCCTGGACTGGTTGGCACCGGGGAGCTGTTTTTT	CASSPGLVGTGELFF
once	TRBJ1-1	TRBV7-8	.	TGTGCCAGCAGCCAAGGATTTTCAATGCCTGAAGCTTTCTTT	CASSQGFSMPEAFF
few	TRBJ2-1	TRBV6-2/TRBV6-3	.	TGTGCCTCCTCAGGAGCCGACGCCTACAATGAGCAGTTCTTC	CASSGADAYNEQFF
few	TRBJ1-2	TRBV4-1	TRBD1	TGCGCCAGCAGCCAAGAAACAGGGGGAATGTATGGCTACACCTTC	CASSQETGGMYGYTF
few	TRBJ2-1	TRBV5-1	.	TGCGCCAGCAGGACCTACAATGAGCAGTTCTTC	CASRTYNEQFF
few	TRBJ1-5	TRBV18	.	TGTGCCAGCTCACGCCTACAGGATTCAGGGGGCAATCAGCCCCAGCATTTT	CASSRLQDSGGNQPQHF
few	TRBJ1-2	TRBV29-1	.	TGCAGCGGGGACGCCGAGCATGGCTACACCTTC	CSGDAEHGYTF
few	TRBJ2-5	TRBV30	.	TGTGCCTGGAGTGTACCCAGACTACTACAAGAGACCCAGTACTTC	CAWSVPRLLQETQYF
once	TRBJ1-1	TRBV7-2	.	TGTGCCAGCAGCTTAGGGGTGGAGTCGGAGATTGAAGCTTTCTTT	CASSLGVESEIEAFF
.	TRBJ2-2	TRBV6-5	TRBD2	TGTGCCAGCAAGACTAGCGGGCTCAACACCGGGGAGCTGTTTTTT	CASKTSGLNTGELFF
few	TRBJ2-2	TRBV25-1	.	TGTGCCAGCACCAGAGACCCGAACACCGGGGAGCTGTTTTTT	CASTRDPNTGELFF
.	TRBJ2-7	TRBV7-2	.	TGTGCCAGCAGCCACACCTGGGGGGATGTCCCCTACGAGCAGTACTTC	CASSHTWGDVPYEQYF
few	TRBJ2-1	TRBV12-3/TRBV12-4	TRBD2	TGTGCCAGCAGTGCCGGTGCACTAGCGAACAATGAGCAGTTCTTC	CASSAGALANNEQFF
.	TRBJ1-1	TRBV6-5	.	TGTGCCAGCAGTTATTCCCCTGTCTCTGAAGCTTTCTTT	CASSYSPVSEAFF
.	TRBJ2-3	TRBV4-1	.	TGCGCCAGCAGCCAAGCGGGCTCCTTCCGCGGCCCTAGCACAGATACGCAGTATTTT	CASSQAGSFRGPSTDTQYF
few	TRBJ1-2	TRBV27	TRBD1	TGTGCCAGCAGTCCCCGGACAGGGGGAAACTATGGCTACACCTTC	CASSPRTGGNYGYTF
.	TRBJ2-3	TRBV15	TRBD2	TGTGCCACCTCCGACCGGGGGGGCTTCACAGATACGCAGTATTTT	CATSDRGGFTDTQYF
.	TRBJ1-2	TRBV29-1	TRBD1	TGCAGCGTAATAAAGACAGGGACCCCCAACTATGGCTACACCTTC	CSVIKTGTPNYGYTF
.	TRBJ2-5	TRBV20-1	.	TGCAGTGCTACCAGAAGGGGAGAAGAGACCCAGTACTTC	CSATRRGEETQYF
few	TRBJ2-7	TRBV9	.	TGTGCCAGCAGCGTAGAGGGGGAGTTGGGGAGCTCCTACGAGCAGTACTTC	CASSVEGELGSSYEQYF
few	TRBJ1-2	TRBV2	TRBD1	TGTGCCAGCAATTCCGGGACAGGGGTCGGCTACACCTTC	CASNSGTGVGYTF
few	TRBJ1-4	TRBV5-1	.	TGCGCCAGCAGCTTCCTGGGGGCGGATGAAAAACTGTTTTTT	CASSFLGADEKLFF
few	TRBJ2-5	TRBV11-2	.	TGTGCCAGCAGCTTAGGCTTTAGGGGAGAGAGAGAGACCCAGTACTTC	CASSLGFRGERETQYF
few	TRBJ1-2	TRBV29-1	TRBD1	TGCAGCGTTCCTACAGGGGTCTATGGCTACACCTTC	CSVPTGVYGYTF
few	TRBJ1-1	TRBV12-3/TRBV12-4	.	TGTGCCAGCAGGGGCGGAGAAACAGATAGGGCTTTCTTT	CASRGGETDRAFF
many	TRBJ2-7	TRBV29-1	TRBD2	TGCAGCGCCTCCGGGACTAGCGGGATTTATACCTACGAGCAGTACTTC	CSASGTSGIYTYEQYF
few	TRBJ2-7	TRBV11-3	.	TGTGCCAGCAGCTTAAGCCAAGGGGGCGAGCAGTACTTC	CASSLSQGGEQYF
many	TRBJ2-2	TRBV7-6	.	TGTGCCAGCAGCTTACGACAGGGAGGCACCGGGGAGCTGTTTTTT	CASSLRQGGTGELFF
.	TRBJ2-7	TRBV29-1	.	TGCAGCGTTGAAATTGGGACCCCCTACGAGCAGTACTTC	CSVEIGTPYEQYF
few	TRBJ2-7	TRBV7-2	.	TGTGCCACAGGGTTTGGCTACGAGCAGTACTTC	CATGFGYEQYF
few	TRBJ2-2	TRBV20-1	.	TGCAGTGCTAGAGAGTCGGGACGGTACACCGGGGAGCTGTTTTTT	CSARESGRYTGELFF
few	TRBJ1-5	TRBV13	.	TGTGCCAGCAGCTCTGGACCGGGGGGTCAGCCCCAGCATTTT	CASSSGPGGQPQHF
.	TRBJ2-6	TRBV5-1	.	TGCGCCAGCAGCTCACCCCGGGGCCGTGTTAGCTCTGGGGCCAACGTCCTGACTTTC	CASSSPRGRVSSGANVLTF
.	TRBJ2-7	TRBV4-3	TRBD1	TGCGCCAGCAGCCAAGCTCTCCGGGACAGGGGCAACGAGCAGTACTTC	CASSQALRDRGNEQYF
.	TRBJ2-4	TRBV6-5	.	TGTGCCAGCATGATTTTGGGGCCCAAAAACATTCAGTACTTC	CASMILGPKNIQYF
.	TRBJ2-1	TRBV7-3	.	TGTGCCAGCAGCCAGGTGGTAGCCTGGGGGGCTGAGCAGTTCTTC	CASSQVVAWGAEQFF
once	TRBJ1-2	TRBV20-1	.	TGCAGTGCCCCGGGGGGCGGGATGAGGGATGGCTACACCTTC	CSAPGGGMRDGYTF
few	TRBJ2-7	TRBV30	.	TGTGCCTGGAGTGTAACAGGGTACTACGAGCAGTACTTC	CAWSVTGYYEQYF
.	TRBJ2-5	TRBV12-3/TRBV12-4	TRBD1	TGTGCCAGCAAGGAGACAGGGGGCGTCTCGGAGACCCAGTACTTC	CASKETGGVSETQYF
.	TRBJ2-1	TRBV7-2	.	TGTGCCAGCAGCCCCACGTGGACCCGGTACAATGAGCAGTTCTTC	CASSPTWTRYNEQFF
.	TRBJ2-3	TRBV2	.	TGTGCCAGCAGTGACCCTTTCACAGATACGCAGTATTTT	CASSDPFTDTQYF
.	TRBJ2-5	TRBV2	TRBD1	TGTGCCAGCAGTGACATTCTACAGGGGGTATCGGAGACCCAGTACTTC	CASSDILQGVSETQYF
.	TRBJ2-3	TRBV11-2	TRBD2	TGTGCCAGCAGCTTCGTCGGCGGGAGGGCCGCAGATACGCAGTATTTT	CASSFVGGRAADTQYF
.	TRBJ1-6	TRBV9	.	TGTGCCAGCAGCGCCGGGAGCCAGGGAAATTCACCCCTCCACTTT	CASSAGSQGNSPLHF
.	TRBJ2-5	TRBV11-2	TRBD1	TGTGCCAGCAGCGTCGGACAGGGGAGGAAGACCCAGTACTTC	CASSVGQGRKTQYF
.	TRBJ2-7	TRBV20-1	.	TGCAGTGCTAGAGTTGGGCGGGGCCTTTCGTACGAGCAGTACTTC	CSARVGRGLSYEQYF